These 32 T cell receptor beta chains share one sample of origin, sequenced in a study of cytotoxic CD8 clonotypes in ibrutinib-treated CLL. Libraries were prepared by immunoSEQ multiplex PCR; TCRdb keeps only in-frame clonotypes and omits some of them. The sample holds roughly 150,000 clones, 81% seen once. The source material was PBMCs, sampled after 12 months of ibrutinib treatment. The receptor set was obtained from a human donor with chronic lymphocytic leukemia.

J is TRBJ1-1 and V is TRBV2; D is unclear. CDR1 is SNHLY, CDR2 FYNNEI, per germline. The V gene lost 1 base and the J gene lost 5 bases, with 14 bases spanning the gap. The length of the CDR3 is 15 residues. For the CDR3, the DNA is TGTGCCAGCAGTGAAGTGGATGTGAGGATGACTGAAGCTTTCTTT. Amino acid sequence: CASSEVDVRMTEAFF.

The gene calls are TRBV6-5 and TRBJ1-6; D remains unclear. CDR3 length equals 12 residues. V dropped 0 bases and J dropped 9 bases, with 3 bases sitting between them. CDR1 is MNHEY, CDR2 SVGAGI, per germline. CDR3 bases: TGTGCCAGCAGTTACTCGGGTTCACCCCTCCACTTT. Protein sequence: CASSYSGSPLHF.

The CDR3 here is CASSGPFARGAYEQYF. The CDR3 DNA reads as TGTGCCAGCAGTGGGCCCTTTGCGCGGGGGGCCTACGAGCAGTACTTC. The chain has TRBV2 and TRBJ2-7, with TRBD2 matching over 8 bases. V trimming: 4 bases; J trimming: 2 bases; junction bases outside the gene matches: 10. The germline gives CDR1 SNHLY, CDR2 FYNNEI. This CDR3 is 16 amino acids long. Filled out from reference TRBV2 and TRBJ2-7, the complete variable domain reads EPEVTQTPSHQVTQMGQEVILRCVPISNHLYFYWYRQILGQKVEFLVSFYNNEISEKSEIFDDQFSVERPDGSNFTLKIRSTKLEDSAMYFCASSGPFARGAYEQYFGPGTRLTVT.

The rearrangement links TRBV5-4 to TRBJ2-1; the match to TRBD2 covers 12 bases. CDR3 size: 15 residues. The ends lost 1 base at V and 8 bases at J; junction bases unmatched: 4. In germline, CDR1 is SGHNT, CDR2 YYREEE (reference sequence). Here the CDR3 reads CASSLPSGGGYEQFF. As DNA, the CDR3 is TGTGCCAGCAGCTTGCCTAGCGGGGGGGGATATGAGCAGTTCTTC.

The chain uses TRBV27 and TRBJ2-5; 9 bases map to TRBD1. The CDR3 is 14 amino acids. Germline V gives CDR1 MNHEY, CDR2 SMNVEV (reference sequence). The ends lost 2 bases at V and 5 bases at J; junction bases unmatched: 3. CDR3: CASSLVTGGETQYF. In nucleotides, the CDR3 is TGTGCCAGCAGTTTAGTGACAGGGGGTGAGACCCAGTACTTC.

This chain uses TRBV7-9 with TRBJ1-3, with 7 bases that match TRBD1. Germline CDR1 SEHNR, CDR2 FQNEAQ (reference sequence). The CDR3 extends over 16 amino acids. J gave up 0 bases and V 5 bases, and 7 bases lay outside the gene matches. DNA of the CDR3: TGTGCCAGCAGCCCAAGCACAGGGGACTCTGGAAACACCATATATTTT. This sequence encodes CASSPSTGDSGNTIYF.

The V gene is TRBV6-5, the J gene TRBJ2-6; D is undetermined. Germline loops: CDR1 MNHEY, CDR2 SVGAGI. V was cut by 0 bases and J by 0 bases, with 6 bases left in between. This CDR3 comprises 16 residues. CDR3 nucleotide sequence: TGTGCCAGCAGTTACTCGAGGAACTCTGGGGCCAACGTCCTGACTTTC. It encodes CASSYSRNSGANVLTF.

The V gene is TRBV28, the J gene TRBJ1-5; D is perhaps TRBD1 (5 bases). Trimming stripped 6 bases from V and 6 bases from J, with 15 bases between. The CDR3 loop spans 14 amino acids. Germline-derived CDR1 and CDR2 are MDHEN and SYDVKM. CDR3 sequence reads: CASRPEGISQPQHF. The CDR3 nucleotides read TGTGCCAGCAGACCTGAGGGGATTTCTCAGCCCCAGCATTTT.

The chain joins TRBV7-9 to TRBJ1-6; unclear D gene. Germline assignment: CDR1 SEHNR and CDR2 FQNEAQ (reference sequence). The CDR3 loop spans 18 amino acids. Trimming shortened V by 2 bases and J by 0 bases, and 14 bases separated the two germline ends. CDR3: CASSLFFSVSSYNSPLHF. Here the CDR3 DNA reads TGTGCCAGCAGCTTATTCTTCTCGGTCTCCTCCTATAATTCACCCCTCCACTTT.

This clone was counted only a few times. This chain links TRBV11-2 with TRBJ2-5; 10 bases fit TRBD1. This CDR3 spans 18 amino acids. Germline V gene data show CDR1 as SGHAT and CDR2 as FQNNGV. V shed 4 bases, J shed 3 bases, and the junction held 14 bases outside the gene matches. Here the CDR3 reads CASSSKLRQGARKETQYF. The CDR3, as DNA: TGTGCCAGCAGCTCCAAACTCCGACAGGGGGCGCGAAAAGAGACCCAGTACTTC.

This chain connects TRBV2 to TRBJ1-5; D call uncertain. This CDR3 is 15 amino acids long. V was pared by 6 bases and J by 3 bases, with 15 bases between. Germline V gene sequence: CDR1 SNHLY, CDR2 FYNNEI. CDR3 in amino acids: CASRRRGILNQPQHF. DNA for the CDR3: TGTGCCAGCAGAAGACGGGGTATACTCAATCAGCCCCAGCATTTT.

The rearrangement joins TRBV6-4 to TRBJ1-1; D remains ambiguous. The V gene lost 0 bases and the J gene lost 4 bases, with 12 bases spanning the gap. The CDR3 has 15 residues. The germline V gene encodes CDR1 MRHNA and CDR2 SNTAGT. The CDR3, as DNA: TGTGCCAGCAGTGACTCCCACAGCGGGAGCACTGAAGCTTTCTTT. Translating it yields CASSDSHSGSTEAFF.

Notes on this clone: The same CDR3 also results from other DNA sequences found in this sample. The CDR3 DNA sequence: TGTGCCAGTAGATTGAGTGGAGATACGCAGTATTTT. This encodes CASRLSGDTQYF. V usage is TRBV19 and J usage is TRBJ2-3; D unresolved. Trimming took 6 bases from V and 5 from J, leaving 9 bases between them. The CDR3 is made up of 12 amino acids. Germline-derived CDR1 and CDR2 are LNHDA and SQIVND (reference sequence).

The CDR3 nucleotides are TGTGCCAGCAGCCTAGAGACAAATAACTATGGCTACACCTTC. This codes for CASSLETNNYGYTF. V and J are TRBV4-2 and TRBJ1-2; D gene unclear. The CDR3 covers 14 residues. The germline gives CDR1 LGHNA, CDR2 YNFKEQ. Trimming took off 4 bases at V and 1 base at J, with 10 bases between the two ends.

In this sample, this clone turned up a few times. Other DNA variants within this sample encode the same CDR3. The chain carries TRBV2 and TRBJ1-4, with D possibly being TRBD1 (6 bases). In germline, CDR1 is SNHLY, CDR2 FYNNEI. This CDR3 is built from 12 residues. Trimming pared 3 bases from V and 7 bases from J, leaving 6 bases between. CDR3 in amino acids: CASSDRGEKLFF. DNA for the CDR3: TGTGCCAGCAGTGACAGGGGTGAAAAACTGTTTTTT.

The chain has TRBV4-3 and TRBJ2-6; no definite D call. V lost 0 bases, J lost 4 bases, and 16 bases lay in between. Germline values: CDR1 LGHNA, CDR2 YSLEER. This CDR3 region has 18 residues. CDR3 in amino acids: CASSQDLPTGVGANVLTF. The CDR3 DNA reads TGCGCCAGCAGCCAAGATCTGCCGACTGGAGTCGGGGCCAACGTCCTGACTTTC.

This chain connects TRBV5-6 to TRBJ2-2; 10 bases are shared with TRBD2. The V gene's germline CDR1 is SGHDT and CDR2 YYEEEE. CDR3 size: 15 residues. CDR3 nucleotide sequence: TGTGAAGGCGCTAGCGGGGGCGACGACACCGGGGAGCTGTTTTTT. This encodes CEGASGGDDTGELFF.

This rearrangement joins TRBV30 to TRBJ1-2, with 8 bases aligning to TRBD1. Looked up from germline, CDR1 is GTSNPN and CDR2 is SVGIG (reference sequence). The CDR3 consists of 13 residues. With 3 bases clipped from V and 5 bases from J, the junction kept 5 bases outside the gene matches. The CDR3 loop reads CAWRDRDKYGYTF. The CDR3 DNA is TGTGCCTGGAGGGACAGGGATAAGTATGGCTACACCTTC.

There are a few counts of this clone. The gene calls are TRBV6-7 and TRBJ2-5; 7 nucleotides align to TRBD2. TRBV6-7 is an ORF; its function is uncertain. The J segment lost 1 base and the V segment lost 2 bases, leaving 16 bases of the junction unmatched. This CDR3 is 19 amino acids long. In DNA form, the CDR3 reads TGTGCCAGCAGTTACATTAGGCCAGCCAGCGGGATTCTCCAAGAGACCCAGTACTTC. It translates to CASSYIRPASGILQETQYF.

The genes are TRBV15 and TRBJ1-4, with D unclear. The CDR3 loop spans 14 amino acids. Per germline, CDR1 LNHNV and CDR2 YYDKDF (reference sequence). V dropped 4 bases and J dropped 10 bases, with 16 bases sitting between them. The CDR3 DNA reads TGTGCCACCAGCATGAGATACCCCGAGAGAAAACTGTTTTTT. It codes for CATSMRYPERKLFF.

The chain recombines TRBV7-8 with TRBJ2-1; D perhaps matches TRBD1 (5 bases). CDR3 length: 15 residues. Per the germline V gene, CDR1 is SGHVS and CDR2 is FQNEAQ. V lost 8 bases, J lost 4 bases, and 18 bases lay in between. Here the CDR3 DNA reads TGTGCCAGCGACCCAGGGTGGTTACAGTACAATGAGCAGTTCTTC. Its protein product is CASDPGWLQYNEQFF.

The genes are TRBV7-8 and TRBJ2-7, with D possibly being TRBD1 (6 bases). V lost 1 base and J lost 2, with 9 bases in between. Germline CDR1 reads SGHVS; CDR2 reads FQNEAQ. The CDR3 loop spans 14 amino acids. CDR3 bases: TGTGCCAGCAGCTTAGGGACAGCCCCCTACGAGCAGTACTTC. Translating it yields CASSLGTAPYEQYF.

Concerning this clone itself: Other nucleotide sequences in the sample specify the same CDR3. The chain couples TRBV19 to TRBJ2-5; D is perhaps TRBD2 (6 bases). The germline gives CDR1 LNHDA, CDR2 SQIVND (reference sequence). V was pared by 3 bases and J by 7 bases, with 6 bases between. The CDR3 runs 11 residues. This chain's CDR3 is CASSIGGTQYF. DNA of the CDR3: TGTGCCAGTAGTATCGGGGGGACCCAGTACTTC.

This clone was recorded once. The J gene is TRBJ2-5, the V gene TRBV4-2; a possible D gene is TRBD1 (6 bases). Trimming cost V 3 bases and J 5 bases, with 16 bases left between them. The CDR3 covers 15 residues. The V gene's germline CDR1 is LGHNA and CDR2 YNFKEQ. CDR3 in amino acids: CASSQFVDRSETQYF. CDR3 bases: TGTGCCAGCAGCCAGTTCGTTGACAGGAGCGAGACCCAGTACTTC.

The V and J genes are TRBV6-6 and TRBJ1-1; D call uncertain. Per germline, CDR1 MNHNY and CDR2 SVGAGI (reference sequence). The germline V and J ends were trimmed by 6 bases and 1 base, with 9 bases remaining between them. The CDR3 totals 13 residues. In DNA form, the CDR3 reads TGTGCCAGCAGCTCCACATCGAACACTGAAGCTTTCTTT. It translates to CASSSTSNTEAFF.

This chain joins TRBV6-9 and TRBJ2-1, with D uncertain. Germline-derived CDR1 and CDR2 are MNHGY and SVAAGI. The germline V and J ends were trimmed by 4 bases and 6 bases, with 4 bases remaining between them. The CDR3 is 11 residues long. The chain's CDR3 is CASSWFNEQFF. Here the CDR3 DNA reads TGTGCCAGCAGTTGGTTCAATGAGCAGTTCTTC.

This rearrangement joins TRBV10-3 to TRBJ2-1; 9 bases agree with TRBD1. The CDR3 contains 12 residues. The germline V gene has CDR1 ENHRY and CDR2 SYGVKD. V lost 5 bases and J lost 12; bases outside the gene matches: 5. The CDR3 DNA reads TGTGCCATCAGTCGGACAGGGGACGGGCAGTTCTTC. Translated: CAISRTGDGQFF.

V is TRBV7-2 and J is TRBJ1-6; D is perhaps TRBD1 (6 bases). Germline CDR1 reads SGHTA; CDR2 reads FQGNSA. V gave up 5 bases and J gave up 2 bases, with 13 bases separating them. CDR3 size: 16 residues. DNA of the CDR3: TGTGCCAGCAGCCGTCCAGGGGTGACCTATAATTCACCCCTCCACTTT. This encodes CASSRPGVTYNSPLHF.

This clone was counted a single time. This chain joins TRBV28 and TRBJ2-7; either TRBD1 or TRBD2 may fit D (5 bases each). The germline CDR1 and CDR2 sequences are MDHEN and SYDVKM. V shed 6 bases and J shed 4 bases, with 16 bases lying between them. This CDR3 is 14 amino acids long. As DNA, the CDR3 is TGTGCCAGCAGACCCGGGACCATAACGTACGAGCAGTACTTC. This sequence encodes CASRPGTITYEQYF.

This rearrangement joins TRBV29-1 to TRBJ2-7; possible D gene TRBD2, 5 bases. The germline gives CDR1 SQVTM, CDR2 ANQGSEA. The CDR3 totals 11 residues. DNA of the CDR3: TGCAGTGTCCGGGAACCCTACGAGCAGTACTTC. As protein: CSVREPYEQYF.

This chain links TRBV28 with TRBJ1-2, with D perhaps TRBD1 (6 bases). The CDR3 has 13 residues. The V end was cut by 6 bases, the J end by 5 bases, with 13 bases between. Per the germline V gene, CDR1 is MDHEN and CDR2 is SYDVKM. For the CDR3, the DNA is TGTGCCAGCAGCCCGAGAAGGGGGTATGGCTACACCTTC. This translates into CASSPRRGYGYTF.

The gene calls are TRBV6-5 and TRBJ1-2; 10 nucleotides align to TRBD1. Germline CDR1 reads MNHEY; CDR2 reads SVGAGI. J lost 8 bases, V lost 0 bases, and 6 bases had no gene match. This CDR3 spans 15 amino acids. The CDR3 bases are TGTGCCAGCAGTTACTCGAGTGGACAGGGGGGCGGCTACACCTTC. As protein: CASSYSSGQGGGYTF.